A selection of T cell receptor beta chains follows, all from one sample in a study of T cells in Graves' hyperthyroidism and ophthalmopathy. From the multiplex PCR reads, TCRdb called clonotypes with MiXCR, one entry per CDR3 protein. Of 300,000 to 400,000 distinct CDR3 sequences detected, about 13% appear once; the ten largest clones hold over 8.5%. Specimen: blood. The source of these receptors is a young woman with Graves' hyperthyroidism. The CDR3 runs from the conserved cysteine through the conserved F or W. D genes are given only for firm matches. The size field is filled for only some rows; it gives once, few, many or a size class.

>TRBV30|15|.|TRBJ1-5|.
TGTGCCTGGAGTGTACGGACTTTTAGCAATCAGCCCCAGCATTTT
CAWSVRTFSNQPQHF
>TRBV6-8|10|.|TRBJ2-1|many
TGTGCCACCCTCCCGGCCGAGCAGTTCTTC
CATLPAEQFF
>TRBV28|16|TRBD1|TRBJ2-2|many
TGTGCCAGCAGTCACTCCCAGGGGGCGGGGACCGGGGAGCTGTTTTTT
CASSHSQGAGTGELFF
>TRBV5-6|17|.|TRBJ1-3|.
TGTGCCAGCAGCCGTGAAAAGAAGGCTCGCTCTGGAAACACCATATATTTT
CASSREKKARSGNTIYF
>TRBV30|14|.|TRBJ2-5|.
TGTGCCTGGAGTTACAGGATAGCCCAAGAGACCCAGTACTTC
CAWSYRIAQETQYF
>TRBV29-1|16|.|TRBJ2-3|many
TGCAGCGTTGAAGGGGACATGGGGGGCTCCACAGATACGCAGTATTTT
CSVEGDMGGSTDTQYF
>TRBV27|17|TRBD2|TRBJ2-7|many
TGTGCCAGCAGTTTAACCTGGACTAGCGGGGGATCCTACGAGCAGTACTTC
CASSLTWTSGGSYEQYF
>TRBV20-1|15|TRBD1|TRBJ2-1|many
TGCAGTGCCCCAGGGCGGGACAGGGGTGGCAATGAGCAGTTCTTC
CSAPGRDRGGNEQFF
>TRBV10-3|15|TRBD1|TRBJ2-1|.
TGTGCCATCAGTGGACCGGGACAGGGTGGCGATGAGCAGTTCTTC
CAISGPGQGGDEQFF
>TRBV7-9|14|.|TRBJ2-1|few
TGTGCCAGCAGCAGCCCGGGAATTTACAATGAGCAGTTCTTC
CASSSPGIYNEQFF
>TRBV7-9|15|.|TRBJ2-5|many
TGTGCCAGCAGCTTAGTGGGGACTCGCCAAGAGACCCAGTACTTC
CASSLVGTRQETQYF
>TRBV6-1|13|.|TRBJ2-2|.
TGTGCCAGCAGTTGGGGGAGCGGTGGTGAGCTGTTTTTT
CASSWGSGGELFF
>TRBV20-1|14|.|TRBJ1-3|many
TGCAGTGCTAGAACTACAGGGCCTGGAAACACCATATATTTT
CSARTTGPGNTIYF
>TRBV20-1|13|.|TRBJ1-1|many
TGCAGTGCTAGGGGTTGGATGAACACTGAAGCTTTCTTT
CSARGWMNTEAFF
>TRBV12-3/TRBV12-4|16|.|TRBJ1-1|.
TGTGCCAGCAGTTTAGGGTTTTGGGGAGATGGCACTGAAGCTTTCTTT
CASSLGFWGDGTEAFF
>TRBV5-5|14|.|TRBJ2-7|many
TGTGCCAGCAGCTGGTCGAGTGAGTCCTACGAGCAGTACTTC
CASSWSSESYEQYF
>TRBV3-1|17|TRBD2|TRBJ2-5|many
TGTGCCAGCAGCCAAATAGCGGGAGCCCCCTTGGGAGAGACCCAGTACTTC
CASSQIAGAPLGETQYF
>TRBV10-3|16|TRBD1|TRBJ2-2|few
TGTGCCATCAGTGAGCCACCGACAGGGAGCACCGGGGAGCTGTTTTTT
CAISEPPTGSTGELFF
>TRBV9|14|.|TRBJ1-1|few
TGTGCCAGCAGCTCCTCCACGAGGCCCACTGAAGCTTTCTTT
CASSSSTRPTEAFF
>TRBV6-2/TRBV6-3|18|TRBD2|TRBJ2-7|many
TGTGCCAGCAGCGACGGGACTAGCGGGCGTACAAAAGCCTACGAGCAGTACTTC
CASSDGTSGRTKAYEQYF
>TRBV14|14|.|TRBJ2-7|many
TGTGCCAGCAGCCAAGGTTCGGGTGCCTACGAGCAGTACTTC
CASSQGSGAYEQYF
>TRBV5-1|17|.|TRBJ2-1|many
TGCGCCAGCAACCTAGAGCTGGGTGGAGGGCCATACAATGAGCAGTTCTTC
CASNLELGGGPYNEQFF
>TRBV6-5|14|.|TRBJ2-7|many
TGTGCCAGCAGTTACCAAGCGAGCTCCTACGAGCAGTACTTC
CASSYQASSYEQYF
>TRBV7-2|19|.|TRBJ2-6|many
TGTGCCAGCAGCTCTAGCGCTTGGGCTCTCTCGTCTGGGGCCAACGTCCTGACTTTC
CASSSSAWALSSGANVLTF
>TRBV11-3|13|.|TRBJ1-5|.
TGTGCCAGCAGGATGGCGGGCAATCAGCCCCAGCATTTT
CASRMAGNQPQHF
>TRBV5-1|16|TRBD1|TRBJ2-5|.
TGCGCCAGCAGCCCGACGGACAGGGGGCGGGTAGAGACCCAGTACTTC
CASSPTDRGRVETQYF
>TRBV7-2|15|.|TRBJ2-7|many
TGTGCCAGCAGCTTCGGCTGGTTAGGGGGAGGGGGGCAGTACTTC
CASSFGWLGGGGQYF
>TRBV7-8|15|.|TRBJ1-1|once
TGTGCCAGCAGCTCTATGCGGGGGGGGAACACTGAAGCTTTCTTT
CASSSMRGGNTEAFF
>TRBV7-9|15|TRBD1|TRBJ1-4|few
TGTGCCAGCAGGCAAGGGACAGTGGGTAATGAAAAACTGTTTTTT
CASRQGTVGNEKLFF
>TRBV5-1|11|.|TRBJ2-7|many
TGCGCCAGCAGAAGTAACTACGAGCAGTACTTC
CASRSNYEQYF
>TRBV20-1|18|TRBD2|TRBJ2-2|many
TGCAGTGCTAGAGATCTACGGACTAGCGGTGGGAACACCGGGGAGCTGTTTTTT
CSARDLRTSGGNTGELFF
>TRBV20-1|14|.|TRBJ1-1|.
TGCAGTGCTAGAGAATCCGGGAGTGTCACTGAAGCTTTCTTT
CSARESGSVTEAFF
>TRBV5-1|14|.|TRBJ1-4|.
TGCGCCAGCAGCCTTGACAGCCCTAATGAAAAACTGTTTTTT
CASSLDSPNEKLFF
>TRBV20-1|14|.|TRBJ2-5|many
TGCAGTGCTAGTGGAGGGCCGAGGGGGGAGACCCAGTACTTC
CSASGGPRGETQYF
>TRBV7-3|15|TRBD2|TRBJ2-1|many
TGTGCCAGCAGCTTAATAGCGGGAGGCCTCAATGAGCAGTTCTTC
CASSLIAGGLNEQFF
>TRBV28|14|.|TRBJ2-3|many
TGTGCCAGCAGTTTATTAGTACTTTCGGATACGCAGTATTTT
CASSLLVLSDTQYF
>TRBV6-2/TRBV6-3|14|.|TRBJ1-1|many
TGTGCCAGCAGTTACTCGGAGTTTACTACTGAAGCTTTCTTT
CASSYSEFTTEAFF
>TRBV28|18|.|TRBJ2-1|many
TGTGCCAGCAGTTTAAGCGTCGGGAGCCCTCCGAGGGACAATGAGCAGTTCTTC
CASSLSVGSPPRDNEQFF
>TRBV24-1|14|.|TRBJ1-5|many
TGTGCCACCAGAAAAACAGGGAATAATCAGCCCCAGCATTTT
CATRKTGNNQPQHF
>TRBV9|20|TRBD1|TRBJ1-2|many
TGTGCCAGCAGCGCCGCTTTTACCTGGACCGGGACAGGGGAGACCTATGGCTACACCTTC
CASSAAFTWTGTGETYGYTF
>TRBV29-1|14|.|TRBJ2-7|.
TGCAGCGTTGATGGTGGACAGATTTCAAACGAGCAGTACTTC
CSVDGGQISNEQYF
>TRBV6-2/TRBV6-3|11|.|TRBJ2-7|.
TGTGCCAGCACCTACACTGATGAGCAGTACTTC
CASTYTDEQYF
>TRBV3-1|14|.|TRBJ1-1|many
TGTGCCAGCAGCCTCGGACAGTTCCTCACTGAAGCTTTCTTT
CASSLGQFLTEAFF
>TRBV12-3/TRBV12-4|15|TRBD2|TRBJ2-5|many
TGTGCCAGCAGTCCCTCGGGGAGGGCGAGGGAGACCCAGTACTTC
CASSPSGRARETQYF